These T cell receptor beta chains were read from a single sample in a study of cytomegalovirus exposure and HLA in healthy donors. This table comes from immunoSEQ multiplex PCR, and its TCRdb copy is limited to in-frame clones, with some not included. The sample holds more than 150,000 clones, 75% to 90% seen once. Sequenced sample: PBMCs. The receptors originated from a man between 18 and 29 years old in good health and CMV-seropositive. Both conserved end residues are part of each CDR3. The D gene is left open where the match is weak. Where a row states a size, it is once, few, many or the class of an expanded clone; other rows omit it.

j_gene,len,d_gene,v_gene,abundance,CDR3nt,CDR3aa
TRBJ2-7,13,.,TRBV6-1,.,TGTGCCAGCAGTGAATACGGTAACTACGAGCAGTACTTC,CASSEYGNYEQYF
TRBJ1-2,14,TRBD1,TRBV4-3,.,TGCGCCAGCAGCCGACAGGGGGCGGCGTATGGCTACACCTTC,CASSRQGAAYGYTF
TRBJ1-1,13,.,TRBV6-5,.,TGTGCCAGCACAAAACGGAGGAACACTGAAGCTTTCTTT,CASTKRRNTEAFF
TRBJ2-7,15,TRBD1,TRBV10-3,.,TGTGCCATCAGTGACCCAGGGGGCGGCACCTACGAGCAGTACTTC,CAISDPGGGTYEQYF
TRBJ1-1,14,.,TRBV7-2,.,TGTGCCAGCAGCTTAGCGGGGCAGAGCACTGAAGCTTTCTTT,CASSLAGQSTEAFF
TRBJ1-6,12,.,TRBV5-4,.,TGTGCCAGCAGCTTGGAGGGGACACCCCTCCACTTT,CASSLEGTPLHF
TRBJ1-1,16,.,TRBV18,.,TGTGCCAGCTCACCACCGGTTGGGCCTGGTTGGCGTGAAGCTTTCTTT,CASSPPVGPGWREAFF
TRBJ1-2,15,.,TRBV19,once,TGTGCCAGTAGTAGGGCTCCAGGGGAAGGGTATGGCTACACCTTC,CASSRAPGEGYGYTF
TRBJ1-3,15,TRBD1,TRBV6-1,.,TGTGCCAGCAGCGAGGGGGCCCACTCTGGAAACACCATATATTTT,CASSEGAHSGNTIYF
TRBJ2-1,13,.,TRBV27,.,TGTGCCAGCAGTCTATGGTCGGGGGATGAGCAGTTCTTC,CASSLWSGDEQFF
TRBJ1-1,18,TRBD1,TRBV19,.,TGTGCCAGTAGTCCAGGCCCCCGGGACAGGGCATTGAACACTGAAGCTTTCTTT,CASSPGPRDRALNTEAFF
TRBJ2-7,15,TRBD1,TRBV5-5,.,TGTGCCAGCAGCCCCTGGACAGGGGGACCCTACGAGCAGTACTTC,CASSPWTGGPYEQYF
TRBJ2-3,16,.,TRBV7-9,.,TGTGCCAGCAGCTTAGTGGCGGGAACTAGCACAGATACGCAGTATTTT,CASSLVAGTSTDTQYF
TRBJ2-6,18,.,TRBV9,.,TGTGCCAGCAGCGATCCGTACGGGGTTTTCTCCGGGGCCAACGTCCTGACTTTC,CASSDPYGVFSGANVLTF
TRBJ1-5,15,TRBD1,TRBV2,.,TGTGCCAGCAGAGACAGGGGATTGGGTTATCAGCCCCAGCATTTT,CASRDRGLGYQPQHF
TRBJ2-2,16,TRBD2,TRBV7-2,.,TGTGCCAGCAGCTTAGACAGCGGGATCAACACCGGGGAGCTGTTTTTT,CASSLDSGINTGELFF
TRBJ1-4,14,.,TRBV11-2,.,TGTGCCAGCAGCTTAGCCGCGTTGAATGAAAAACTGTTTTTT,CASSLAALNEKLFF
TRBJ1-2,11,.,TRBV10-3,once,TGTGCCATACAGGGCTTGGATGGCTACACCTTC,CAIQGLDGYTF
TRBJ2-5,14,.,TRBV6-5,once,TGTGCCAGCAGGCCGGTCCTGGGCCGGGAGACCCAGTACTTC,CASRPVLGRETQYF
TRBJ2-1,16,.,TRBV18,.,TGTGCCAGCTCACCGATGGTTCAGGGGTCCTACAATGAGCAGTTCTTC,CASSPMVQGSYNEQFF
TRBJ2-7,14,.,TRBV14,.,TGTGCCAGCAGCCAAGTGGCGGGTCCCTACGAGCAGTACTTC,CASSQVAGPYEQYF
TRBJ2-2,16,TRBD2,TRBV2,.,TGTGCCAGCAGTGAAATCATGGCGGGGGGGACCGGGGAGCTGTTTTTT,CASSEIMAGGTGELFF
TRBJ2-3,15,.,TRBV5-5,.,TGTGCCAGCAGCTTGGGGGTGGGGCGCACAGATACGCAGTATTTT,CASSLGVGRTDTQYF
TRBJ1-2,10,.,TRBV2,once,TGTGCCTCGCAAGGGGTCGGCTACACCTTC,CASQGVGYTF
TRBJ1-5,13,TRBD1,TRBV30,once,TGTGCCTGGGGGACAGGAAGCAATCAGCCCCAGCATTTT,CAWGTGSNQPQHF
TRBJ2-7,15,TRBD2,TRBV4-3,.,TGCGCCAGCAGCCAAGAGGGACGGGGGGCCTACGAGCAGTACTTC,CASSQEGRGAYEQYF
TRBJ2-1,13,.,TRBV19,.,TGTGCCAGTAGTATCCAGGGGCCCAATGAGCAGTTCTTC,CASSIQGPNEQFF
TRBJ2-3,11,.,TRBV2,.,TGTGCCAGCCGTGTCGCAGATACGCAGTATTTT,CASRVADTQYF
TRBJ1-2,12,.,TRBV6-1,.,TGTGCCAGCAGTGAACAGGGCCCCGGCTACACCTTC,CASSEQGPGYTF
TRBJ1-3,11,.,TRBV29-1,.,TGCAGCGTTGATAGAGGAAACACCATATATTTT,CSVDRGNTIYF
TRBJ1-1,18,TRBD1,TRBV19,.,TGTGCCAGTAGCCGGGTTTTCAGGGGGCGAACGGTAGACACTGAAGCTTTCTTT,CASSRVFRGRTVDTEAFF
TRBJ2-7,14,TRBD2,TRBV6-5,.,TGTGCCAGCAGTCGCAGCGGGAACACGTACGAGCAGTACTTC,CASSRSGNTYEQYF
TRBJ1-5,14,.,TRBV27,.,TGTGCCAGCAGTCCTATCCAGGGCCAGTGGCCCCAGCATTTT,CASSPIQGQWPQHF
TRBJ2-1,15,.,TRBV7-3,.,TGTGCCAGCAGCTTGGACAGCGGGGACTACAATGAGCAGTTCTTC,CASSLDSGDYNEQFF
TRBJ2-5,13,.,TRBV30,.,TGTGCCTGGAGGGCAGGGGGGACGGAGACCCAGTACTTC,CAWRAGGTETQYF
TRBJ1-6,15,.,TRBV19,.,TGTGCCAGTAGCTTTATGAGCTCCTATAATTCACCCCTCCACTTT,CASSFMSSYNSPLHF
TRBJ1-2,14,.,TRBV6-6,.,TGTGCCAGCAGACCAAGGGCCGACAGTGGGGGCTACACCTTC,CASRPRADSGGYTF
TRBJ2-3,15,TRBD2,TRBV18,.,TGTGCCAGCTCATCGGTAGCGGGGAAAACAGATACGCAGTATTTT,CASSSVAGKTDTQYF
TRBJ2-4,17,TRBD1,TRBV2,.,TGTGCCAGCAGAGTCGACAGGGACAGTCTAGCCAAAAACATTCAGTACTTC,CASRVDRDSLAKNIQYF
TRBJ1-1,15,TRBD1,TRBV5-1,.,TGCGCCAGCAGCTCGATGTCAGGGGGCGGCACTGAAGCTTTCTTT,CASSSMSGGGTEAFF
TRBJ1-6,16,.,TRBV25-1,.,TGTGCCAGCAGTGTACTCGGGGGGCAACTGAATTCACCCCTCCACTTT,CASSVLGGQLNSPLHF
TRBJ1-5,14,.,TRBV5-6,few,TGTGCCAGCAGCTTGGACAGGGATAATCAGCCCCAGCATTTT,CASSLDRDNQPQHF
TRBJ2-2,14,.,TRBV5-1,.,TGCGCCAGCAGCTCCGGGAGTGACACCGGGGAGCTGTTTTTT,CASSSGSDTGELFF
TRBJ1-6,15,.,TRBV9,once,TGTGCCAGCAGCGTAGGCGGCAGTCTTAGTTCACCCCTCCACTTT,CASSVGGSLSSPLHF
TRBJ2-3,16,TRBD2,TRBV10-1,.,TGCGCCAGCAGTCGGACTAGCGGGGGGCCGTCCGATACGCAGTATTTT,CASSRTSGGPSDTQYF
TRBJ2-2,17,.,TRBV12-5,.,TGTGCTAGTGGGCCCTTCCCCATGCCGGGGGTGGACGGGGAGCTGTTTTTT,CASGPFPMPGVDGELFF
TRBJ2-3,12,.,TRBV18,.,TGTGCCACTCGAGCGGAAGCAGATACGCAGTACTTT,CATRAEADTQYF
TRBJ2-1,11,.,TRBV19,.,TGTGCCAGTAGTATGTCGTTCGAGCAGTTCTTC,CASSMSFEQFF
TRBJ2-1,13,.,TRBV9,.,TGTGCCAGCAGCTCATACCGGGACAATGAGCAGTTCTTC,CASSSYRDNEQFF
TRBJ1-1,16,TRBD1,TRBV27,.,TGTGCCAGCAGTTTACTAGGGGGCTCGCTGAACACTGAAGCTTTCTTT,CASSLLGGSLNTEAFF
TRBJ2-5,16,TRBD1,TRBV19,.,TGTGCCAGTAGCCTGAAAGACAGGGGTGGCCAAGAGACCCAGTACTTC,CASSLKDRGGQETQYF
TRBJ1-6,16,.,TRBV6-5,.,TGTGCCAGCAGTTACGGAGGGAGCTCCTATAATTCACCCCTCCACTTT,CASSYGGSSYNSPLHF
TRBJ1-1,13,.,TRBV6-6,few,TGTGCCAGCAGACCCGACAGTGTCACTGAAGCTTTCTTT,CASRPDSVTEAFF